This T cell receptor beta chain comes out of a study of shared clonotypes between healthy human individuals (dated by TCRdb to the early 2020s). Some background on the complete study: Three men and two women, aged 18 to 49 years, made up the cohort. Per donor, three plates each were used for CD4 naive and CD4 memory, two for CD8 naive, and one for CD8 memory. Blood TCR repertoires of several healthy adults were deeply sequenced to estimate repertoire size and the extent of clonotype sharing between individuals. Libraries were prepared and TCR repertoires were sequenced by different laboratories using diverse techniques, in order to increase sequencing depth and limit assay-specific biases. Each donor's leukapheresis produced roughly between about 0.9 and 9.5 billion PBMCs.

Using the deep immunoSEQ assay, multiplex PCR amplified TCR CDR3 regions from genomic DNA. Extracted genomic DNA from each cell subset was spread evenly across all wells of several immunoSEQ 96-well plates, with each plate serving as a replicate. Each replicate PCR for sorted subsets received about 180 ng genomic DNA, equal to about 30,000 T cell genomes. The purified libraries were quantified using a Qubit 3.0 fluorometer, sized with a Bioanalyzer 2100, and then quantified again using the KAPA Library Quantification kit. A separate single-read 150-cycle Illumina NextSeq 550 flow cell was used to sequence each immunoSEQ 96-well plate. The paper's processing steps were these. The immunoSEQ output contained only junctional sequences without quality scores, so filtering could not match that applied to full-length reads. To assign V/J genes and CDR3, sequences were annotated using PyIR, a Python wrapper for IgBLAST v1.9, with IMGT germline references. Reads were filtered out if the reads had weak V/J assignments (E-value above 1e-6), no CDR3, stop codons, out-of-frame junctions, or ambiguous translated residues. V3J clonotypes were defined as sequences sharing an identical inferred V gene, J gene, and CDR3 amino acid sequence. Percentage overlap between repertoires was computed as shared unique clonotypes divided by the size of the smaller repertoire. Three approaches were used to assess repertoire richness: RTK rarefaction, the Chao1 estimator, and Recon v2.1 estimates of unobserved clonotypes. For all TCRbeta clonotypes obtained by the gDNA method from four donors, generation probabilities were computed with OLGA. TCRdb's version of the immuneACCESS table is confined to in-frame rearrangements and falls short of the full clone set. An unresolved V gene accounts for under half of the shortfall where checked; the remainder is of unknown origin. That table supplies the V and J calls and clone size; D and trimming were determined from the DNA. A total of some 1,600,000 clones appear in this sample, 98% of them only once. The top ten hold less than 0.55% of the sample.

The CDR3 holds 13 amino acids from the cysteine to the phenylalanine. Solely the CDR3 DNA is kept, with 39 bases framed from the first base. The germline ends are 9 bases apart after V is trimmed by 0 bases and J by 8 bases. CDR1 and CDR2, looked up from the germline V gene, are SGHRS and YFSETQ. Findings and caveats that apply to the study as a whole: The genetic and exposure-history diversity represented was limited by the small number of donors. Higher generation probabilities were observed for clonotypes shared by all four sorted-subset donors than for non-shared clonotypes. Only blood was sampled, and tissue TCR repertoires likely differ from those in blood. Larger estimated clonotype richness was generally found for naive subsets than for memory subsets. Based on pairwise subsampling, the degree of clonotype sharing among donors was expected to be affected by sequencing depth. Rarefaction of sorted-subset datasets indicated incomplete sequencing despite the large sequencing depth. Approximately 4.8% of naive CD4, 3.5% of naive CD8, roughly 2.5% of memory CD4, and more than 0.35% of memory CD8 clonotypes were shared across a few donors.

As concerns this clone: Its antigen target is currently unknown. No per-base quality is available; no much larger clone lies one base away.

The donors were healthy, HIV-negative adults who had no recently reported acute infections or vaccinations. Every donor was a Caucasian adult living in Nashville, Tennessee, USA. Magnetic negative selection was used to enrich CD4+ T cells, after which naive cells were positively selected on CD45RA and the negative fraction became the memory subset. After blood collection by leukapheresis, PBMCs were isolated using Ficoll-Histopaque density gradient centrifugation and then cryopreserved in the vapor phase of liquid nitrogen. Purity and quantity of every magnetically sorted T cell population were checked by analytical flow cytometry. Genomic DNA was isolated from every sorted fraction and measured by UV absorbance on a Nanodrop 2000c.

The V and J genes are TRBV5-1 and TRBJ2-4; the D gene is perhaps TRBD2, on 6 matching bases. The sample taken for sequencing was naive CD4+ T cells sorted from blood. The sample's cell subset or site label is to be understood as: CD45RA+ positively selected. This sequence was found in a man aged 25-45 years in good health. The sequence in DNA is TGCGCCAGCAGCTTGGCGGGAGTTGACATTCAGTACTTC. Its protein is CASSLAGVDIQYF. Reference TRBV5-1 and TRBJ2-4 proteins supply the regions before and after the CDR3; the full variable domain is: KAGVTQTPRYLIKTRGQQVTLSCSPISGHRSVSWYQQTPGQGLQFLFEYFSETQRNKGNFPGRFSGRQFSNSRSEMNVSTLELGDSALYLCASSLAGVDIQYFGAGTRLSVL.